The 11 T cell receptor beta chains in this list originate from one sample, sequenced in a study of cytomegalovirus exposure and HLA in healthy donors (TCRdb year 2017). The library was built by means of the immunoSEQ multiplex PCR assay. This immuneACCESS table, as held by TCRdb, lists in-frame sequences with V and J called but not all clones. Of the missing ones, under half trace to an unresolved V gene in checked studies; the others have no known cause. The sample table records approximately 150,000 clones; approximately 90% of these occur just once. The leading ten clones occupy more than 1.3% of the sample. Sample: PBMCs. The receptors were sampled from a woman aged 25 to 39 in good health and CMV-seronegative.

This chain joins TRBV2 and TRBJ2-3; TRBD2 is a possible D gene (5 bases). From germline, CDR1 is SNHLY and CDR2 FYNNEI. CDR3 length: 15 amino acids. The V and J ends lost 3 bases and 0 bases respectively, with 10 bases between them. CDR3 in DNA: TGTGCCAGCAGTGAGGAAGCGGTTAGCACAGATACGCAGTATTTT. Its protein product is CASSEEAVSTDTQYF.

The chain couples TRBV19 to TRBJ1-2; D uncertain. Trimming took off 6 bases at V and 6 bases at J, with 14 bases between the two ends. The CDR3 runs to 13 residues. Germline V gene lookup returns CDR1 LNHDA and CDR2 SQIVND (reference sequence). CDR3 residues: CASRRRRYDGYTF. The DNA of the CDR3 is TGTGCCAGTAGGCGGCGACGATATGATGGCTACACCTTC.

V is TRBV6-5 and J is TRBJ2-7, with 7 bases identical to TRBD1. After removal of 6 bases from V and 2 bases from J, the junction contained 4 bases not matched to a gene. CDR1 and CDR2 from the germline V gene are MNHEY and SVGAGI. The CDR3 covers 13 residues. In DNA, the CDR3 is TGTGCCAGCAGCCGGGACAGTCCCTACGAGCAGTACTTC. As protein: CASSRDSPYEQYF.

The V and J genes are TRBV27 and TRBJ1-5, with a weak D call TRBD1 (5 bases). Germline CDR1 reads MNHEY; CDR2 reads SMNVEV (reference sequence). The CDR3 has 15 amino acids. V shed 3 bases and J shed 3 bases, with 12 bases lying between them. The DNA for the CDR3 is TGTGCCAGCAGTTTCCAGGGAAGAAACAATCAGCCCCAGCATTTT. This translates into CASSFQGRNNQPQHF.

The J gene is TRBJ1-1, the V gene TRBV7-8, with a tentative D call TRBD1 (6 bases). With 5 bases removed from V and 3 bases from J, the gap between germline ends came to 16 bases. The CDR3 covers 15 residues. Germline V gene sequence: CDR1 SGHVS, CDR2 FQNEAQ. CDR3 coding DNA: TGTGCCAGCAGCACCAACAGGGTAATGGACACTGAAGCTTTCTTT. Protein sequence: CASSTNRVMDTEAFF.

This rearrangement joins TRBV2 to TRBJ1-1; 8 bases align to TRBD1. In germline, CDR1 is SNHLY, CDR2 FYNNEI. The CDR3 covers 14 residues. V trimming: 3 bases; J trimming: 7 bases; junction bases outside the gene matches: 7. CDR3 sequence (DNA): TGTGCCAGCAGTGAGAGGACAGGGAAGGTTGAAGCTTTCTTT. It encodes CASSERTGKVEAFF.

In this sample, this clone turned up a few times. The chain carries TRBV5-4 and TRBJ2-5; the D is unclear. The V end was cut by 4 bases, the J end by 3 bases, with 7 bases between. The CDR3 loop spans 12 amino acids. Looked up from germline, CDR1 is SGHNT and CDR2 is YYREEE (reference sequence). CDR3 in amino acids: CASSQSEETQYF. DNA of the CDR3: TGTGCCAGCAGCCAGTCCGAAGAGACCCAGTACTTC. Looking up the rest from reference TRBV5-4 and TRBJ2-5 gives the full variable domain: ETGVTQSPTHLIKTRGQQVTLRCSSQSGHNTVSWYQQALGQGPQFIFQYYREEENGRGNFPPRFSGLQFPNYSSELNVNALELDDSALYLCASSQSEETQYFGPGTRLLVL.

The chain couples TRBV5-1 to TRBJ2-5; 12 nucleotides agree with TRBD2. The CDR3 consists of 16 residues. The J segment lost 2 bases and the V segment lost 4 bases, leaving 6 bases of the junction unmatched. Germline V gene sequence: CDR1 SGHRS, CDR2 YFSETQ. Here the CDR3 DNA reads TGCGCCAGCAGCCCAGGGACTAGCGGGCCTCAAGAGACCCAGTACTTC. It translates to CASSPGTSGPQETQYF.

This chain uses TRBV4-1 with TRBJ1-4; a possible D gene is TRBD1 (5 bases). This CDR3 is built from 14 residues. Between the trimmed V and J ends, which lost 0 bases and 8 bases, there was a span of 10 bases. Germline V gene sequence: CDR1 MGHRA, CDR2 YSYEKL. CDR3 sequence reads: CASSQEAGREKLFF. The CDR3 DNA reads TGCGCCAGCAGCCAAGAGGCAGGGAGGGAAAAACTGTTTTTT.

This rearrangement joins TRBV11-2 to TRBJ1-1, with 7 bases lining up with TRBD1. J gave up 10 bases and V 5 bases, and 10 bases lay outside the gene matches. Germline CDR1 is SGHAT and CDR2 is FQNNGV. CDR3 length equals 13 residues. This CDR3 is CASSHGTVLRAFF. CDR3 sequence (DNA): TGTGCCAGCAGCCACGGGACAGTTCTCCGAGCTTTCTTT. Variable domain in full (rest from reference TRBV11-2 and TRBJ1-1): EAGVAQSPRYKIIEKRQSVAFWCNPISGHATLYWYQQILGQGPKLLIQFQNNGVVDDSQLPKDRFSAERLKGVDSTLKIQPAKLEDSAVYLCASSHGTVLRAFFGQGTRLTVV.

The chain has TRBV5-1 and TRBJ1-1; 8 bases align to TRBD1. The CDR3 spans 16 residues. The V gene's germline CDR1 is SGHRS and CDR2 YFSETQ. Germline trimming cut 0 bases from V and 1 base from J; bases unmatched to any gene: 5. CDR3 bases: TGCGCCAGCAGCTTGGCAGGGGGCGCCGGGAACACTGAAGCTTTCTTT. It specifies CASSLAGGAGNTEAFF.